Below, 31 T cell receptor beta chains from the same sample are listed, as sequenced in a study of blood T cell repertoires in COVID-19. The table came from immunoSEQ multiplex PCR; TCRdb's copy has only in-frame clones and leaves some out. The data show fewer than 40,000 clones, with about nine tenths seen just once and roughly 6.1% held by the top ten. Material for sequencing was peripheral blood. Receptors were obtained from a human donor in a cohort sampled during active COVID-19.

The chain uses TRBV6-4 and TRBJ2-3; 10 bases fit TRBD1. Germline CDR1 and CDR2: MRHNA and SNTAGT. Trimming took 3 bases from V and 9 from J; bases not matched to a gene: 9. The CDR3 runs 15 residues. DNA for the CDR3: TGTGCCAGCAGTGAGCCCGGGACAGGGGTGAGGACGCAGTATTTT. It encodes CASSEPGTGVRTQYF.

The chain carries TRBV2 and TRBJ1-5; TRBD1 might be the D (6 bases). Trimming removed 4 bases at V and 3 bases at J, with 10 bases between. This CDR3 contains 14 residues. Germline lookup yields CDR1 SNHLY and CDR2 FYNNEI. As DNA, the CDR3 is TGTGCCAGCAGTGCGGGACATCCCAATCAGCCCCAGCATTTT. Translated, it gives CASSAGHPNQPQHF.

This clone appeared once. The V gene is TRBV28, the J gene TRBJ2-3; 9 bases are a match to TRBD2. Per the germline V gene, CDR1 is MDHEN and CDR2 is SYDVKM. There are 15 residues in the CDR3. Trimming at V came to 4 bases and at J to 4 bases, leaving 6 bases not matched to a gene. The CDR3, as DNA: TGTGCCAGCAGTTCCTTAGCGGGAGTCTCAGATACGCAGTATTTT. Translation: CASSSLAGVSDTQYF.

This clone was seen just once. The rearrangement joins TRBV2 to TRBJ2-7; TRBD2 agrees at 11 bases. J lost 7 bases, V lost 6 bases, and 8 bases had no gene match. Germline CDR1 and CDR2: SNHLY and FYNNEI. The CDR3 length is 14 residues. The CDR3 is CASSLSGRAKEQYF. DNA for the CDR3: TGTGCCAGCAGCCTTAGCGGGAGGGCCAAAGAGCAGTACTTC.

The J gene is TRBJ2-2, the V gene TRBV5-1; D gene unclear. Germline V gene lookup returns CDR1 SGHRS and CDR2 YFSETQ. CDR3 length: 15 amino acids. V lost 4 bases and J lost 5, with 15 bases in between. The DNA of the CDR3 is TGCGCCAGCAGCCCCCTGGCAGGTGGGACCGGGGAGCTGTTTTTT. Protein: CASSPLAGGTGELFF.

This chain connects TRBV2 to TRBJ2-3; weak D call: TRBD2 (5 bases). The CDR3 sequence is 12 residues long. Per the germline V gene, CDR1 is SNHLY and CDR2 is FYNNEI. V was cut by 6 bases and J by 10 bases, with 14 bases left in between. CDR3 protein: CASRGLSKAQYF. The CDR3 DNA follows: TGTGCCAGCAGAGGACTCTCCAAGGCGCAGTATTTT.

This chain links TRBV29-1 with TRBJ2-7; D is perhaps TRBD1 (5 bases). Germline values: CDR1 SQVTM, CDR2 ANQGSEA. The CDR3 covers 12 residues. Trimming removed 4 bases at V and 3 bases at J, with 10 bases between. This CDR3 is CSVGFQGYEQYF. The DNA of the CDR3 is TGCAGCGTTGGGTTTCAGGGCTACGAGCAGTACTTC.

The chain joins TRBV30 to TRBJ1-2; D is unresolved. With 3 bases removed from V and 9 bases from J, the gap between germline ends came to 14 bases. Germline CDR1 reads GTSNPN; CDR2 reads SVGIG (reference sequence). This CDR3 is 12 amino acids long. The CDR3 coding sequence is TGTGCCTGGAGCCCACTTTCAGGAAGCTACACCTTC. As protein: CAWSPLSGSYTF.

This clone was counted once. The V and J genes are TRBV7-2 and TRBJ1-2; D is ambiguous. The germline CDR1 and CDR2 sequences are SGHTA and FQGNSA. Trimming pared 5 bases from V and 2 bases from J, leaving 12 bases between. The CDR3 has 14 amino acids. The CDR3 bases are TGTGCCAGCAGCCCTAGCGGGGTGAACTATGGCTACACCTTC. As protein: CASSPSGVNYGYTF.

The V call is TRBV4-3, the J call TRBJ2-1, with D perhaps TRBD2 (6 bases). V gave up 3 bases and J gave up 5 bases, with 20 bases separating them. Germline CDR1 and CDR2: LGHNA and YSLEER. The CDR3 contains 17 residues. CDR3 loop: CASSQQRGAGPNNEQFF. DNA of the CDR3: TGCGCCAGCAGCCAGCAACGCGGGGCCGGGCCGAACAATGAGCAGTTCTTC.

CDR3 amino acids: CASSYRARAYEQYF. In nucleotides, the CDR3 is TGTGCCAGCAGTTACCGGGCCAGGGCCTACGAGCAGTACTTC. The chain combines TRBV6-5 with TRBJ2-7; a possible D gene is TRBD1 (5 bases). This CDR3 has 14 residues. Trimming took 2 bases from V and 2 from J, leaving 10 bases between them. The germline gives CDR1 MNHEY, CDR2 SVGAGI.

This chain connects TRBV11-3 to TRBJ2-1; D possibly corresponds to TRBD2 (6 bases). Trimming stripped 1 base from V and 2 bases from J, with 9 bases between. From germline, CDR1 is SGHNT and CDR2 YENEEA. CDR3 length: 15 residues. The CDR3, as DNA: TGTGCCAGCAGCTTAGTGGCGGGGACCTACAATGAGCAGTTCTTC. It codes for CASSLVAGTYNEQFF.

This sequence joins TRBV30 and TRBJ2-7, with a tentative D call TRBD1 (5 bases). V was trimmed by 1 base and J by 2 bases, leaving 15 bases between them. From germline, CDR1 is GTSNPN and CDR2 SVGIG (reference sequence). The CDR3 is 15 amino acids. The CDR3 nucleotides read TGTGCCTGGAGTGATCAGAGACAGTTCCCCTACGAGCAGTACTTC. It specifies CAWSDQRQFPYEQYF.

The rearrangement uses TRBV27 and TRBJ2-5; 7 nucleotides line up with TRBD1. The CDR3 is 13 residues long. Per germline, CDR1 MNHEY and CDR2 SMNVEV (reference sequence). The V segment lost 4 bases and the J segment 5 bases; nucleotides outside the gene matches: 4. CDR3 DNA sequence: TGTGCCAGCAGTTCACAGGGGCGGGAGACCCAGTACTTC. It is translated as CASSSQGRETQYF.

V and J are TRBV5-6 and TRBJ1-5; 7 bases agree with TRBD1. V trimming: 4 bases; J trimming: 2 bases; junction bases outside the gene matches: 18. The germline V gene has CDR1 SGHDT and CDR2 YYEEEE. The CDR3 loop spans 19 amino acids. CDR3 sequence reads: CASSSLGERQGKGNQPQHF. CDR3 DNA: TGTGCCAGCAGCAGTCTTGGGGAGAGACAGGGAAAGGGCAATCAGCCCCAGCATTTT.

The V and J genes are TRBV4-3 and TRBJ1-4; TRBD1 matches 8 bases. In germline, CDR1 is LGHNA, CDR2 YSLEER. The CDR3 extends over 15 amino acids. Trimming removed 1 base from V and 6 bases from J; junction bases left unmatched: 4. As DNA, the CDR3 is TGCGCCAGCAGCCAAGGGACAGGGTGGGATGAAAAACTGTTTTTT. It translates to CASSQGTGWDEKLFF.

This chain uses TRBV5-4 with TRBJ1-2; TRBD1 aligns across 8 bases. The trim removed 1 base at V and 5 bases at J, leaving 7 bases unmatched. Looked up from germline, CDR1 is SGHNT and CDR2 is YYREEE (reference sequence). CDR3 length: 15 residues. The CDR3 region has the DNA TGTGCCAGCAGCTTGCACACAGGGGGAAATTATGGCTACACCTTC. Translation: CASSLHTGGNYGYTF. The whole variable domain, remainder taken from reference TRBV5-4 and TRBJ1-2, is ETGVTQSPTHLIKTRGQQVTLRCSSQSGHNTVSWYQQALGQGPQFIFQYYREEENGRGNFPPRFSGLQFPNYSSELNVNALELDDSALYLCASSLHTGGNYGYTFGSGTRLTVV.

V usage is TRBV10-2 and J usage is TRBJ2-2; D may be TRBD1 (6 bases). Trimming pared 6 bases from V and 3 bases from J, leaving 11 bases between. The CDR3 is 14 amino acids. Germline CDR1 and CDR2: WSHSY and SAAADI. The CDR3 is CASSRQEDTGELFF. The DNA for the CDR3 is TGCGCCAGCAGCCGACAGGAGGACACCGGGGAGCTGTTTTTT.

The chain combines TRBV3-1 (or the pseudogene TRBV3-2) with TRBJ1-1, with D possibly being TRBD1 (6 bases). Looked up from germline, CDR1 is LGHDT and CDR2 is YNNKEL (reference sequence). Trimming removed 6 bases from V and 5 bases from J, with 16 bases in between. This CDR3 has 14 amino acids. The CDR3 reads CASSPNRVRTEAFF. The CDR3, as DNA: TGTGCCAGCAGTCCTAACAGGGTACGGACTGAAGCTTTCTTT.

This clone was seen once. V and J are TRBV6-2 or TRBV6-3 and TRBJ2-7; D remains unclear. The CDR3 is 13 amino acids. CDR1 and CDR2 (germline): MNHEY, SVGEGT. Trimming took off 5 bases at V and 2 bases at J, with 10 bases between the two ends. The CDR3 spells CASSMVKPYEQYF. The CDR3 nucleotides are TGTGCCAGCAGTATGGTCAAGCCCTACGAGCAGTACTTC.

The V and J genes are TRBV18 and TRBJ2-7; 8 nucleotides align to TRBD1. The CDR3 has 13 residues. V trimming: 3 bases; J trimming: 6 bases; junction bases outside the gene matches: 4. Germline CDR1 is KGHSH and CDR2 is LQKENI. The CDR3 coding sequence is TGTGCCAGCTCACCGGGACAGGAGGGCGAGCAGTACTTC. Protein: CASSPGQEGEQYF.

This clone has more than one count but fewer than ten. The V call is TRBV10-1, the J call TRBJ1-1; 7 bases align to TRBD1. There are 14 residues in the CDR3. Losses at the gene ends were 6 bases for V and 8 bases for J; bases not matched to a gene: 12. Germline values: CDR1 WNHNN, CDR2 SYGVQD (reference sequence). CDR3 DNA sequence: TGCGCCAGCAGCACCGGGACAGAATCGGGGGAAGCTTTCTTT. Amino acids: CASSTGTESGEAFF.

The genes are TRBV5-5 and TRBJ1-5, with 9 bases identical to TRBD1. The CDR3 length is 16 residues. In germline, CDR1 is SGHKS, CDR2 YYEKEE (reference sequence). V lost 3 bases and J lost 0; bases outside the gene matches: 4. This chain's CDR3 is CASSWGTGLSNQPQHF. As DNA, the CDR3 is TGTGCCAGCAGCTGGGGGACAGGGCTTAGCAATCAGCCCCAGCATTTT.

The chain combines TRBV3-1 (or the pseudogene TRBV3-2) with TRBJ1-1; the match to TRBD1 covers 10 bases. Trimming removed 1 base from V and 1 base from J; junction bases left unmatched: 6. Per the germline V gene, CDR1 is LGHDT and CDR2 is YNNKEL (reference sequence). The CDR3 extends over 17 amino acids. CDR3 DNA sequence: TGTGCCAGCAGCCAAGTACTTGACAGGGGGCCGAACACTGAAGCTTTCTTT. Protein sequence: CASSQVLDRGPNTEAFF.

The V and J genes are TRBV19 and TRBJ2-7; possibly TRBD1 for D (6 bases). In germline, CDR1 is LNHDA, CDR2 SQIVND (reference sequence). Trimming left V 0 bases short and J 3 bases short, with 12 bases between. This CDR3 comprises 15 residues. CDR3 nucleotide sequence: TGTGCCAGTAGTATAGATCGGGACACATACTACGAGCAGTACTTC. Protein: CASSIDRDTYYEQYF.

This sequence joins TRBV9 and TRBJ2-5; 10 bases line up with TRBD2. After removal of 2 bases from V and 4 bases from J, the junction contained 2 bases not matched to a gene. Germline V gene sequence: CDR1 SGDLS, CDR2 YYNGEE. This CDR3 has 14 residues. CDR3 coding DNA: TGTGCCAGCAGCGTGGCTAGCGGGGGAGAGACCCAGTACTTC. Translated, it gives CASSVASGGETQYF.

The genes are TRBV30 and TRBJ2-7; 10 nucleotides line up with TRBD1. This CDR3 spans 16 amino acids. V dropped 3 bases and J dropped 2; count of bases not matched to a gene: 10. CDR1 is GTSNPN and CDR2 is SVGIG in the germline V gene (reference sequence). For the CDR3, the DNA is TGTGCCTGGAGACAAAGCCCGGGGACAGGGGCCTACGAGCAGTACTTC. Encoded protein: CAWRQSPGTGAYEQYF.

The V and J genes are TRBV5-8 and TRBJ1-1; D is possibly TRBD1 (5 bases). This CDR3 comprises 15 residues. Germline values: CDR1 SGHTS, CDR2 YDEGEE. The germline V and J ends were trimmed by 5 bases and 3 bases, with 17 bases remaining between them. CDR3 in DNA: TGTGCCAGCAGATTTACTATGGGGCCGGACACTGAAGCTTTCTTT. Its translation: CASRFTMGPDTEAFF.

The chain links TRBV11-3 to TRBJ2-2; a weak D match, TRBD1 (5 bases). The CDR3 runs to 13 residues. The ends were cut back, 4 bases at V and 4 bases at J, with 7 bases in the middle. Germline CDR1 is SGHNT and CDR2 is YENEEA. CDR3 region: CASSSDSTGELFF. The CDR3 DNA reads TGTGCCAGCAGCTCCGACAGCACCGGGGAGCTGTTTTTT.

A word on this clone: Other nucleotide sequences in the sample specify the same CDR3. This chain links TRBV19 with TRBJ2-7; D is undetermined. V was trimmed by 5 bases and J by 1 base, leaving 3 bases between them. This CDR3 is 11 amino acids long. Germline CDR1 LNHDA, CDR2 SQIVND (reference sequence). The CDR3 region has the DNA TGTGCCAGTAGTTCTTCCTACGAGCAGTACTTC. The encoded protein is CASSSSYEQYF.

The chain links TRBV12-3 or TRBV12-4 to TRBJ1-1, with D possibly being TRBD1 (6 bases). With 5 bases removed from V and 5 bases from J, the gap between germline ends came to 12 bases. The CDR3 consists of 13 residues. CDR3: CASSLLQGTEAFF. For the CDR3, the DNA is TGTGCCAGCAGTCTTCTCCAGGGGACTGAAGCTTTCTTT.